This T cell receptor beta chain was sequenced for a study of human T cells and chemical hapten exposure (dated by TCRdb to the early 2020s). Broadly, across the study: For sensitization, 2% DPC in acetone was applied to a roughly 2 cm by roughly 2 cm area of upper inner arm skin. Weekly therapeutic DPC doses were additionally applied to the scalp of patients throughout the roughly 25-week study period. Patch testing on the upper back used Finn chambers containing 0.01% DPC, with scoring done after 6 days according to International Contact Dermatitis Research Group standards. The mostly female patient cohort included alopecia areata with under or over 50% scalp involvement, alopecia totalis and alopecia universalis. Libraries were pooled for sequencing, and variation in per-sample TCR yields was attributed mainly to small differences in library volumes within the pool. The study tracked peripheral blood TCR repertoire changes in vivo during primary and secondary sensitization to the hapten diphenylcyclopropenone (DPC) in alopecia patients. Patient blood was sampled pre-sensitization (week 0) and at 2, 6 and about 24 weeks after DPC sensitization. Around 30 alopecia patients provided blood for TCR sequencing at one to four time points (pre-sensitization, 2, 6 and 24 weeks). For every blood RNA sample, sequencing covered both the TCR alpha and TCR beta chains.

This clonotype was counted at least ten times. Its binding antigen is unknown. Base quality data are lacking; no much larger clone is found one base away. The germline V gene (reference sequence) specifies GTSNPN as CDR1 and SVGIG as CDR2. The CDR3 spans 13 residues, from the cysteine through the phenylalanine. Only the CDR3 portion is preserved as DNA: 39 bases, with reading frame beginning at the first base. The junction shows trimming of 7 bases on V and 3 bases on J, and the gene matches do not reach 5 bases of it. In light of the paper, this sample's time point label describes: patch test 1, 2 weeks after DPC sensitization. The treatment or condition label here, explained by the study, means: therapeutic diphenylcyclopropenone sensitization with weekly scalp DPC. Total RNA was extracted from unfractionated whole blood that had been collected in Tempus Blood RNA tubes. At every patch-test visit, the blood draw took place before the patch test was put on. Patients were considered eligible if aged 18 to 70, diagnosed with alopecia and deemed suitable for DPC therapy, and patients were excluded if pregnant.

The library was generated by RACE. Sequencing instrument: NextSeq 500. During library preparation, unique molecular identifiers were attached to individual cDNA molecules so that TCRs could be counted in a quantitative, reproducible way. On the authors' methods: The median number of TCRs per sample was some 100,000, ranging from roughly 20,000 to 700,000. V, J and CDR3 annotation of the TCR reads was carried out using the Decombinator software suite. For PS versus PT1 abundance plots, all samples were subsampled to the same number of TCRs (28,000). Expanded TCRs were defined as absent before sensitization and observed at least eight times at the 2-week time point. TCRdb redid the processing of the public reads, applying fastp at Q25 and MiXCR, and retained in-frame beta chains. CDR3 protein sequences are deduplicated, and each keeps its most common genes and DNA. The V and J calls and clone size are TCRdb's, not the authors'. For this sample there are about 34,000 distinct CDR3 sequences; about 6.3% appear just once. The top ten hold around 8.4% of the sample.

Points the paper makes about the study in general: The number of TCRs above 1 in 1000 frequency did not change with DPC sensitization; there was no evidence of global repertoire structure alterations. The number of PT1 expanded TCRs positively correlated with patch test score, significant at thresholds 8, 16 and 32 but not 4. All patients had alopecia, a presumed autoimmune disease, so their immune response might differ from that of healthy individuals. Significantly more large CDR3 similarity clusters were formed by expanded TCRs than by pre-sensitization or healthy control sets, consistent with antigen-driven responses. After repeated subsampling, changes were observed in the strength of the expansion versus patch-test correlation and in the threshold at which the correlation became significant.

This sample comprised whole blood, obtained in connection with sensitization to the hapten diphenylcyclopropenone (DPC). The receptor was derived from a woman in her 30s with alopecia areata. Some clones in this sample may be carry-over from other donors' samples. The chain uses TRBV30 and TRBJ1-5, and 8 junctional nucleotides match TRBD1. The CDR3 amino acid sequence is: CAFDRGYNQPQHF. Read as DNA, the sequence is TGTGCCTTCGACAGGGGCTACAATCAGCCCCAGCATTTT.